What follows is one T cell receptor (beta chain) and its context. What this receptor recognizes is not known. Per-nucleotide qualities are absent, and no much larger clonotype sits a single base away. Receptor amplification or capture employed the immunoSEQ multiplex PCR assay. For the multiplex PCR, a mixture combining 60 forward primers for TCR Vbeta segments and 13 reverse primers for TCR Jbeta segments was used. A multiplex PCR assay on genomic DNA amplified the CDR3 region of rearranged TCR beta genes. The amplified TCR beta libraries were sequenced on the Illumina HiSeq System as 87-base-pair reads. As for the original processing: Across the 500 to 750 repertoires, a later analysis counted 80 million or so unique TCR beta chains, around 10 million of which were shared by at least two donors. A nearest-neighbor algorithm error-corrected the raw reads and collapsed the reads into unique sequences, merging closely related sequences to remove PCR and sequencing errors. Alignment of CDR3 sequences to IMGT reference sequences was used to assign V, D and J gene segments. For a sequence to be retained, a match of at least six nucleotides was required to both a V gene segment and a J gene segment. Rearrangements were classified as productive when the CDR3 lacked stop codons and remained in frame with V and J, and all other rearrangements were classified as non-productive. CDR3 was defined by IMGT convention, running from the second conserved V-encoded cysteine to the conserved J-encoded phenylalanine. The earlier analysis of a few hundred of the donors excluded sequences that lacked an unambiguous match to a single V gene segment. An earlier analysis of approximately 590 of the donors classified V segments as functional when productive rearrangements were above 56.7% and as segregating when the standard deviation between donors was above 5%. A statistical classification framework was built to diagnose cytomegalovirus status from the catalog of TCR beta chain sequences. In a later analysis, V and J genes were assigned by comparing TCR nucleotide sequences against IMGT/GENE-DB human TR gene sequences. The TCRdist pipeline was used in a later analysis to assign CDR3 sequences and most-parsimonious VDJ recombination scenarios. A later analysis defined each TCR beta chain by its CDR3 amino acid sequence plus V-gene family, and excluded reads lacking a unique V-gene family. As a way to deal with suspected cross-contamination and a sequencing artifact, a later analysis dropped roughly 620 nucleotide sequences that were highly shared and had low generation probability. In a later analysis, a clonal expansion index was calculated for each public chain from normalized within-repertoire ranks of inferred template counts. A later analysis computed generation probabilities with a VDJ recombination model fitted to out-of-frame rearrangements, and checked the results against IGoR. In a later analysis, TCR-TCR, TCR-HLA and TCR-CMV co-occurrence was scored with hypergeometric tests, and a repertoire-size bias correction was applied to TCR pairs. In a later analysis, false discovery rates were estimated by permuting HLA or CMV assignments 20 times. A later analysis grouped co-occurring TCRs with DBSCAN, adding TCRdist sequence similarity when clustering within HLA-allele-positive subsets. Repertoires with fewer than 30,000 or more than 120,000 public chains, plus five repertoires with anomalous nucleotide sharing, were excluded from co-occurrence clustering. This is the immuneACCESS table as TCRdb keeps it, with only in-frame sequences that have V and J called. A part of the clones is gone; compared with another copy, unresolved V genes explain less than half, and the rest is unexplained. V, J and clone size derive from that table, while D and trimming were established from the DNA sequence. The sample table contains 100,000 to 150,000 clones; only one count was recorded for about two thirds of them. The ten most abundant clones make up 2.6% of the sample.

Relative to germline, V is 0 bases shorter and J is 0 bases shorter, with 13 bases between their ends. The CDR3 runs 17 residues from the cysteine to the phenylalanine. Just CDR3 DNA is preserved here, 51 bases in frame from base 1. For CDR1 and CDR2, the germline V gene lists KGHSH and LQKENI. This entry comes from a study of cytomegalovirus exposure and HLA in healthy donors (dated by TCRdb to the late 2010s). Context from the whole study: According to an earlier analysis of around 600 of the donors, about 179 million T cells yielded roughly 100 million unique TCR beta sequences and roughly 280 Gb of sequence data. Across some 400 genotyped donors of the cohort, an average of roughly 230,000 unique TCR beta nucleotide sequences per donor were sequenced, and about a sixth of those sequences were non-productive. Five DR-DQ haplotypes were handled as single units for association and clustering because linkage in the cohort was strong. The T cell repertoires of 666 subjects were profiled by immunosequencing and related to cytomegalovirus serostatus. About 300 gigabases of sequencing data and approximately 84 million unique TCR sequences were included in an early release covering several hundred HLA-typed donors. In addition to the first cohort of several hundred subjects, a separate validation cohort of under 150 different subjects was used. Every discovery cohort repertoire had been produced on one sequencing platform. High-throughput TCR immunosequencing, statistical association of individual TCRs with disease status, and machine learning were combined to predict cytomegalovirus infection status. An earlier analysis of 587 of the donors used high-throughput TCR beta sequencing to judge whether each TCR beta V gene segment behaved as functional or pseudogenic. The study aimed to test whether signatures of past pathogen exposure could be identified by cataloging public T cell receptors. A later analysis re-examined previously published TCR beta repertoires from more than 650 donors and added high-resolution HLA genotyping to investigate patterns of TCR occurrence. A later genetic analysis used genome-wide SNP genotypes for 398 of the 666 donors, treating that subset as a discovery cohort. The later analysis used no new phenotypic data to find candidate immune exposures, relying instead on TCR beta sequences and their occurrence across donors. HLA typing included class I and class II loci at four-digit resolution. Alongside the repertoire data, information on donor age, sex, ethnicity and CMV serostatus was compiled. Of the 398 genotyped donors, less than 90% were placed in the genetic ancestry cluster associated with self-reported Caucasian donors. The number of donors typed differed by locus, with roughly 620-640 for A, B, C, DRB1 and DQB1, approximately 500 for DQA1, approximately 580 for DPA1, and approximately 470 for DPB1. Study-level results and caveats: In an earlier analysis of some 550 of the donors, most TCR beta V segments were observed in productive rearrangements about 87% or about 30% of the time, broadly matching IMGT annotations. A later genetic analysis associated a missense DCLRE1C variant with V-gene and J-gene trimming of TCR beta chains, and an independent cohort replicated the association. This cohort had only TCR beta chains sequenced, and the lack of alpha or paired-chain data limited which features could be detected. According to the authors, the approach could potentially be generalized to other disease states and immunological phenotypes. Cytomegalovirus status was reported to be diagnosed by the classifier with high specificity and sensitivity in both the original and validation cohorts. Because counts were too low, some 17 rarely observed V segments, including chromosome 9 orphons, were excluded from the earlier analysis of some 590 of the donors. Several of the top co-occurrence clusters appeared to be linked to parvovirus B19, influenza, CMV and Epstein-Barr virus, according to a later analysis. Linkage disequilibrium might explain the correlated functional status among segregating V segments, but an unknown experimental factor could not be ruled out. A later genetic analysis reported fewer N-insertions in productive TCRs among donors in an Asian-associated ancestry cluster than the approximately 670-donor mean. The presence/absence analyses assumed that sequencing depth was roughly uniform across donors, and that assumption may not be true. In a later analysis, the rate of TCR association differed among HLA loci, with DRB1 alleles having the most associated TCRs and HLA-C alleles having the fewest. When HLA alleles, especially DR and DQ, strongly co-occurred, attributing TCR associations to individual alleles was difficult. For the cohort, immune exposure information was limited to CMV serostatus. A cluster of highly shared sequence variants was judged likely to be a technical artifact of the sequencing pipeline. Most TCR sequences were seen in very few donors, while some public TCRs were found in many individuals. In the study, some 180 TCR beta chains were listed as associated with cytomegalovirus. In a later analysis, HLA-associated TCR beta chains were found to be more clonally expanded and to have lower generation probabilities than equally common non-associated chains. Specific HLA alleles were associated with over 15,000 TCR beta sequences at a false discovery rate of 0.05 in a later analysis. HLA typing was unavailable for some donors at each locus, so association tests used only the typed subset. A further reported finding was that TCR beta sequences accurately predicted the HLA-A and HLA-B alleles for most subjects in the first cohort. A few of the identified cytomegalovirus-associated TCR beta chains were confirmed in vitro to be specific for cytomegalovirus antigens. Some IMGT-functional V segments, including TRBV6-2 and TRBV6-3, could not be told apart with the 87-base-pair reads, so those segments were excluded. Most CMV-associated TCR beta chains appeared to be HLA-restricted in a later analysis, and the HLA associations seemed to be driven largely by CMV exposure.

The cohort comprised approximately 700 healthy bone marrow donors. All cohort members were sampled while nominally healthy, although unrecorded immune exposures were likely present. The donor was CMV seropositive and belonged to the group of about 290 seropositive cohort members. A peripheral blood sample was provided by each donor, and peripheral blood mononuclear cells were used for TCR beta sequencing. Genomic DNA was extracted from the blood cell samples with the Qiagen DNeasy Blood Extraction Kit. This sequence was found in a woman between 55 and 75 years old in good health and CMV-seropositive. The sample comprised PBMCs. The rearranged chain carries TRBV18 and TRBJ2-3; the D gene is possibly TRBD1, with 5 bases matching. The DNA sequence is given as TGTGCCAGCTCACCACCGCTCGTGGGGCCCAGCACAGATACGCAGTATTTT. This is translated as CASSPPLVGPSTDTQYF.